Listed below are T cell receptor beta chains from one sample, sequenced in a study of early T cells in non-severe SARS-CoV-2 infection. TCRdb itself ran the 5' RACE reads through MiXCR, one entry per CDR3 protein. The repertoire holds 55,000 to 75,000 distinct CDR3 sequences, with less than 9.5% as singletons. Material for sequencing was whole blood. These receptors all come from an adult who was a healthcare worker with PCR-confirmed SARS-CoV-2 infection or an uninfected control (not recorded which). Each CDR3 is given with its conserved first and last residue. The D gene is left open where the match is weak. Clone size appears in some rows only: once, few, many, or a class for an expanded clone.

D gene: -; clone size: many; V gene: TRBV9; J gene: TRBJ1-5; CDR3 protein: CASSVEAGIRGNSNQPQHF; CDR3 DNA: TGTGCCAGCAGCGTAGAGGCTGGGATTCGCGGTAATAGCAATCAGCCCCAGCATTTT
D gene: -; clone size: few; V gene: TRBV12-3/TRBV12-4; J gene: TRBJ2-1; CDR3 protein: CASGQGLTYNEQFF; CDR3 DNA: TGTGCCAGCGGGCAGGGCTTAACCTACAATGAGCAGTTCTTC
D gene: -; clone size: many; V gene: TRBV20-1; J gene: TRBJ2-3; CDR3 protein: CSATRQDTHTDTQYF; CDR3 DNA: TGCAGTGCCACCCGACAAGACACACACACAGATACGCAGTATTTT
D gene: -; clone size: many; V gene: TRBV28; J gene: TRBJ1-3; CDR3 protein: CASRARVRKSGNTIYF; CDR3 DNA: TGTGCCAGCAGAGCCAGGGTGCGAAAGTCTGGAAACACCATATATTTT
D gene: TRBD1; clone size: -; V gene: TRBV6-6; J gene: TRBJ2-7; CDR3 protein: CASSYSGTGEQYF; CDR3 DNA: TGTGCCAGCAGTTACTCAGGGACAGGCGAGCAGTACTTC
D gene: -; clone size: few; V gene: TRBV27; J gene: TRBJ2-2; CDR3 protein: CASSSGLTQANTGELFF; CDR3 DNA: TGTGCCAGCAGTTCGGGTTTGACCCAGGCGAACACCGGGGAGCTGTTTTTT
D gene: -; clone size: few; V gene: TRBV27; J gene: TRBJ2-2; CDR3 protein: CASRTQGTAGELFF; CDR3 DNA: TGTGCCAGCAGAACACAGGGGACTGCCGGGGAGCTGTTTTTT
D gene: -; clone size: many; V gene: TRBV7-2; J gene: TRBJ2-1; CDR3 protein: CASSLGLISYNEQFF; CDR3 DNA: TGTGCCAGCAGTTTGGGACTGATATCCTACAATGAGCAGTTCTTC
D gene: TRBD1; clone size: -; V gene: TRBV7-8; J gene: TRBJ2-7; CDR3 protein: CASSLPGGPHEQYF; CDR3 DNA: TGTGCCAGCAGCTTACCAGGGGGCCCACACGAGCAGTACTTC
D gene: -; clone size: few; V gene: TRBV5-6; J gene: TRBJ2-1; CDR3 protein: CASSLGSSRPSNEQFF; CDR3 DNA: TGTGCCAGCAGCTTGGGGAGTTCGCGCCCGAGCAATGAGCAGTTCTTC
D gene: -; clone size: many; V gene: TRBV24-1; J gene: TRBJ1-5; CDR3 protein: CATSDAQGPHQPQHF; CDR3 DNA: TGTGCCACCAGTGATGCCCAGGGGCCCCATCAGCCCCAGCATTTT
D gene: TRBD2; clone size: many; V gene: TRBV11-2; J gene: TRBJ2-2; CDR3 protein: CASSPGTSLTGELFF; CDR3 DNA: TGTGCCAGCAGCCCCGGGACTAGCTTGACCGGGGAGCTGTTTTTT
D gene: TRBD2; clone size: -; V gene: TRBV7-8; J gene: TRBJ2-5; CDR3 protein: CASTGTSGETQYF; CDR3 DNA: TGTGCCAGCACCGGGACTAGCGGAGAGACCCAGTACTTC
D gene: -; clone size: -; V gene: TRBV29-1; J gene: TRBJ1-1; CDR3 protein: CSAQTGGPEAFF; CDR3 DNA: TGCAGCGCCCAAACGGGGGGCCCTGAAGCTTTCTTT
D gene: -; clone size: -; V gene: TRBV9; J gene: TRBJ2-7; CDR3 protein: CASSVLSEPYGEQYF; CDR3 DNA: TGTGCCAGCAGCGTACTTTCGGAGCCCTATGGCGAGCAGTACTTC
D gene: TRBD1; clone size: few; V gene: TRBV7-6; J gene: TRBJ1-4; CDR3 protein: CASSPRTGNEKLFF; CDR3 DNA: TGTGCCAGCAGCCCTCGGACAGGGAATGAAAAACTGTTTTTT
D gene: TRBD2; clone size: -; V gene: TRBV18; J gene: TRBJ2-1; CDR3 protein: CASSRREDYNEQFF; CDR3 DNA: TGTGCCAGCTCAAGGCGGGAGGACTACAATGAGCAGTTCTTC
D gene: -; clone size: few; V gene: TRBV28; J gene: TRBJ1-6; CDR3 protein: CASSSIRDSSSPLHF; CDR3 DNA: TGTGCCAGCAGCTCCATCCGGGACTCGAGTTCACCCCTCCACTTT
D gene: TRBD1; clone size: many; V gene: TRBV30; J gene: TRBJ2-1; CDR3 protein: CAWSIGQGMNEQFF; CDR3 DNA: TGTGCCTGGAGTATCGGACAGGGAATGAATGAGCAGTTCTTC
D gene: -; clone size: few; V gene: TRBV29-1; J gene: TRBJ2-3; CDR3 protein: CSVDRGMDTQYF; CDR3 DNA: TGCAGCGTTGATAGGGGGATGGATACGCAGTATTTT
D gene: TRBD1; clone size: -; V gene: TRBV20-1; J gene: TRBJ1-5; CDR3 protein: CSARGTVSRPQHF; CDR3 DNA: TGCAGTGCTAGGGGGACAGTCAGTCGGCCCCAGCATTTT
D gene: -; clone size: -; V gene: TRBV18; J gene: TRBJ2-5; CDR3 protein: CASSPPKRQETQYF; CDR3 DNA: TGTGCCAGCTCACCACCGAAGCGGCAAGAGACCCAGTACTTC
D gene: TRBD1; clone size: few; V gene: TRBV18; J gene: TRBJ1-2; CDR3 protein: CASSLTGGDYGYTF; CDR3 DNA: TGTGCCAGCTCCCTGACAGGGGGCGACTATGGCTACACCTTC
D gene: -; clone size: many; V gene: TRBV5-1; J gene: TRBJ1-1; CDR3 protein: CASSVQENTEAFF; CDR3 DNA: TGCGCCAGCAGCGTACAAGAGAACACTGAAGCTTTCTTT
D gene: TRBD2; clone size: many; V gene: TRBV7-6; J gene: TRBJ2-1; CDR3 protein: CASSLGGGGSGTYNEQFF; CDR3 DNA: TGTGCCAGCAGCTTAGGAGGAGGCGGGAGTGGGACCTACAATGAGCAGTTCTTC
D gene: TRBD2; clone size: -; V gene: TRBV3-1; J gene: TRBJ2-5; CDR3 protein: CASSLSGRGETQYF; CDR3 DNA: TGTGCCAGCAGCCTCAGCGGGAGGGGAGAGACCCAGTACTTC
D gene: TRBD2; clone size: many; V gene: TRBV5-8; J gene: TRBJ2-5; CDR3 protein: CASSPGLAGGVQETQYF; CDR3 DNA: TGTGCCAGCAGCCCGGGACTAGCGGGAGGTGTCCAAGAGACCCAGTACTTC
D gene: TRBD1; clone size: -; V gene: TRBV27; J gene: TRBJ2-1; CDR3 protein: CASSFTGGSYNEQFF; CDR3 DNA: TGTGCCAGCAGTTTCACAGGGGGGTCCTACAATGAGCAGTTCTTC
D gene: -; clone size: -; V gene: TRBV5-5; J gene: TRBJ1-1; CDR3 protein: CASSYTDSNTEAFF; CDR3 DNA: TGTGCCAGCAGCTATACAGACTCGAACACTGAAGCTTTCTTT
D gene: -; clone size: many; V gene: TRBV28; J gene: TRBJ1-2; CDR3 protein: CASSLSRGRGYGYTF; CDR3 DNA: TGTGCCAGCAGTTTATCTAGGGGCCGGGGCTATGGCTACACCTTC
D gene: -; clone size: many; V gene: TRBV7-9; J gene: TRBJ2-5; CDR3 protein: CASSLLGETQYF; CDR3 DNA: TGTGCCAGCAGCTTATTAGGGGAGACCCAGTACTTC
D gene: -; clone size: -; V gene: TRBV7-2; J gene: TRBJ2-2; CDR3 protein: CANMWPGTGELFF; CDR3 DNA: TGTGCCAATATGTGGCCGGGTACCGGGGAGCTGTTTTTT
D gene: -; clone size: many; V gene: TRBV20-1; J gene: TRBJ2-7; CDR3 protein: CSARQGGGSYEQYF; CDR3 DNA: TGCAGTGCTCGACAGGGAGGAGGATCCTACGAGCAGTACTTC
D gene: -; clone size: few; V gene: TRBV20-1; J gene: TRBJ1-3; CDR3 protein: CSAMDSHSGNTIYF; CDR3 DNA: TGCAGTGCTATGGACAGCCACTCTGGAAACACCATATATTTT
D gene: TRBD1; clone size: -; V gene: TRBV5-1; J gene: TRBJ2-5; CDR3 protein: CASSLVTGGRETQYF; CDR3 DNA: TGCGCCAGCAGCTTGGTTACAGGGGGCCGAGAGACCCAGTACTTC
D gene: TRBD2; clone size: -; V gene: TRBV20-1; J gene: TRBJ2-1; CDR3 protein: CSASGTSYEQFF; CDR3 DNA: TGCAGTGCTAGTGGGACTAGCTATGAGCAGTTCTTC